This entry concerns a single T cell receptor (beta chain). The sample belongs to a study of early stage breast cancer tumors. V shed 5 bases and J 5 bases; nucleotides not matched to a gene: 6. The CDR3 has 14 amino acids. CDR1 MNHNS and CDR2 SASEGT come from the germline V gene. Data came from immunoSEQ multiplex PCR; TCRdb stores just in-frame clones and leaves some out. The table records 28,000 or so clones, 60% to 80% of them present only once. V gene TRBV6-1 combines with J gene TRBJ1-2, with 9 nucleotides matching TRBD1. The sequenced sample was blood. The sequence derives from a person aged 35 to 50 with breast cancer. The CDR3 reads CASSKGDREYGYTF. The DNA for the CDR3 is TGTGCCAGCAGTAAGGGGGACAGGGAGTATGGCTACACCTTC.